This T cell receptor beta chain comes out of a study of Ad26.COV2.S vaccination and SARS-CoV-2 variants. Study-wide results and limits: Analytic work on TCR breadth and depth might have understated the full extent of total T cell responses. Relative to placebo recipients, vaccine recipients exhibited elevated spike-specific TCR breadth.

Profiling relied on immunoSEQ multiplex PCR, and the TCRdb table lists in-frame clones only, not all of them. Here the sample spans roughly 300,000 clones, about 85% being singletons. A few counts support this clone. What it recognizes is unknown. Treatment noted: roughly 19 received Ad26.COV2.S at low or high dose, single or two shots; about 5 received placebo; per-sample allocation not given. All samples were drawn on day 63, counting from the first vaccine or placebo injection. Trimming shortened V by 1 base and J by 6 bases, and 12 bases separated the two germline ends. The CDR3 sequence is 15 residues long. Germline V gives CDR1 SGHTA, CDR2 FQGNSA.

The input for sequencing was peripheral blood, taken in a trial of Ad26.COV2.S vaccine versus placebo. The V call is TRBV7-2, the J call TRBJ2-2; D uncertain. This sequence was found in a person between 18 and 60 years old who received the Ad26.COV2.S COVID-19 vaccine or a placebo. CDR3 in amino acids: CASSLESRRAGELFF. For the CDR3, the DNA is TGTGCCAGCAGCTTAGAGTCTAGGCGAGCCGGGGAGCTGTTTTTT.